These 14 T cell receptor beta chains were all obtained from the same sample, sequenced in a study of cytomegalovirus exposure and HLA in healthy donors. Researchers ran the PCR with 60 Vbeta and 13 Jbeta primers. Sequencing was performed with immunoSEQ multiplex PCR; in TCRdb, only in-frame clones are kept and a portion is missing. Of more than 95,000 clones detected, roughly 83% appear once; the ten largest clones hold 20%. The sequenced sample consisted of PBMCs. These receptors were collected from a man between 18 and 35 years old in good health and CMV-seropositive.

The chain couples TRBV25-1 to TRBJ1-5; TRBD1 is a possible D gene (5 bases). CDR3 length equals 14 residues. Trimming stripped 8 bases from V and 6 bases from J, with 17 bases between. The germline V gene has CDR1 MGHDK and CDR2 SYGVNS. The chain's CDR3 is CASSWGGVGQPQHF. The CDR3 DNA reads TGTGCCAGCTCCTGGGGGGGGGTAGGTCAGCCCCAGCATTTT.

The V gene is TRBV19, the J gene TRBJ2-4; a weak D match, TRBD2 (5 bases). With 3 bases removed from V and 6 bases from J, the gap between germline ends came to 9 bases. CDR3 length: 13 residues. Looked up from germline, CDR1 is LNHDA and CDR2 is SQIVND (reference sequence). The CDR3 nucleotides read TGTGCCAGTAGTATTGAGGGCTCAAACATTCAGTACTTC. Its translation is CASSIEGSNIQYF.

This clone occurred once. This CDR3 is CASSLESGTGGYGYTF. CDR3 DNA: TGTGCCAGCAGCTTAGAATCCGGAACAGGAGGGTATGGCTACACCTTC. The V call is TRBV7-9, the J call TRBJ1-2, with a possible D match to TRBD1 (5 bases). The CDR3 has 16 amino acids. In germline, CDR1 is SEHNR, CDR2 FQNEAQ (reference sequence). The V and J ends lost 1 base and 5 bases respectively, with 17 bases between them.

This rearrangement joins TRBV7-9 to TRBJ1-4; 7 nucleotides agree with TRBD1. The germline V gene encodes CDR1 SEHNR and CDR2 FQNEAQ (reference sequence). With V trimmed by 5 bases and J by 4 bases, 13 bases remained unmatched. This CDR3 is 17 amino acids long. In nucleotides, the CDR3 is TGTGCCAGCAGCCGTCCGCAAAAGGGACAGATTAATGAAAAACTGTTTTTT. Encoded protein: CASSRPQKGQINEKLFF.

The rearrangement joins TRBV4-2 to TRBJ2-1, with D possibly matching TRBD2 (5 bases). The CDR3 length is 12 residues. V lost 1 base and J 10 bases, leaving 8 bases between the germline ends. Germline V gives CDR1 LGHNA, CDR2 YNFKEQ. The CDR3 DNA sequence: TGTGCCAGCAGCCAAGGGCCGGGGGAGCAGTTCTTC. Its protein product is CASSQGPGEQFF.

A single count supports this clone. The genes are TRBV6-1 and TRBJ1-4; 10 nucleotides align to TRBD1. The CDR3 is made up of 15 amino acids. Trimming at V came to 2 bases and at J to 6 bases, leaving 3 bases not matched to a gene. Germline V gene lookup returns CDR1 MNHNS and CDR2 SASEGT. The CDR3 DNA follows: TGTGCCAGCAGTGAACCCGGGACAGGGGATGAAAAACTGTTTTTT. Its translation is CASSEPGTGDEKLFF.

The chain has TRBV6-6 and TRBJ1-2; 7 positions match TRBD1. From germline, CDR1 is MNHNY and CDR2 SVGAGI (reference sequence). With V trimmed by 4 bases and J by 2 bases, 4 bases remained unmatched. The CDR3 spans 14 residues. CDR3 sequence (DNA): TGTGCCAGCAGTTCCCTGACAGGGAACTATGGCTACACCTTC. Protein: CASSSLTGNYGYTF.

The chain combines TRBV30 with TRBJ1-1; tentatively, D is TRBD1 (5 bases). The CDR3 consists of 14 residues. The V and J ends lost 7 bases and 4 bases respectively, with 19 bases between them. Per the germline V gene, CDR1 is GTSNPN and CDR2 is SVGIG (reference sequence). CDR3 amino acids: CAYKRGGGSTEAFF. The CDR3 nucleotides read TGTGCCTATAAACGCGGGGGAGGGAGCACTGAAGCTTTCTTT.

V and J are TRBV6-5 and TRBJ2-5; no clear D. V dropped 6 bases and J dropped 0 bases, with 14 bases sitting between them. This CDR3 region has 15 residues. Germline CDR1 and CDR2: MNHEY and SVGAGI. The CDR3 bases are TGTGCCAGCAGGAACAGTGAGACCTACCAAGAGACCCAGTACTTC. Its translation: CASRNSETYQETQYF.

This clone was detected once. This chain joins TRBV11-2 and TRBJ2-7, with D possibly being TRBD1 (5 bases). The CDR3 covers 14 residues. Trimming cost V 0 bases and J 0 bases, with 6 bases left between them. Germline assignment: CDR1 SGHAT and CDR2 FQNNGV. CDR3 region: CASSLEQASYEQYF. The CDR3 DNA reads as TGTGCCAGCAGCTTAGAACAGGCCTCCTACGAGCAGTACTTC.

V is TRBV6-5 and J is TRBJ1-5; a weak D match, TRBD1 (6 bases). Germline CDR1 is MNHEY and CDR2 is SVGAGI. The V end lost 5 bases, the J end lost 7 bases, and 18 bases lay between the germline ends. This CDR3 has 15 amino acids. This CDR3 is CASSTTRGLGQPQHF. CDR3 sequence (DNA): TGTGCCAGCAGTACTACGCGGGGGCTCGGGCAGCCCCAGCATTTT.

The CDR3 DNA is TGTGCCAGCAGCCAGCGCCTCGTGGCCACTGAAGCTTTCTTT. This sequence encodes CASSQRLVATEAFF. The V gene is TRBV7-2, the J gene TRBJ1-1; D gene ambiguous. The V and J ends lost 5 bases and 4 bases respectively, with 14 bases between them. The length of the CDR3 is 14 residues. The germline CDR1 and CDR2 sequences are SGHTA and FQGNSA.

V and J are TRBV6-6 and TRBJ2-1, with no clear D. V was pared by 5 bases and J by 8 bases, with 10 bases between. This CDR3 comprises 12 residues. Germline CDR1 and CDR2: MNHNY and SVGAGI (reference sequence). CDR3 protein: CASSDDTDEQFF. The CDR3 DNA is TGTGCCAGCAGTGACGACACCGATGAGCAGTTCTTC.

This clone came up a few times. The chain has TRBV5-4 and TRBJ1-2; TRBD1 matches 7 bases. J was trimmed by 4 bases and V by 2 bases; bases with no gene match: 8. Germline assignment: CDR1 SGHNT and CDR2 YYREEE (reference sequence). The CDR3 spans 15 residues. Here the CDR3 reads CASSFFVGTAYGYTF. The DNA of the CDR3 is TGTGCCAGCAGCTTCTTCGTCGGGACAGCCTATGGCTACACCTTC.